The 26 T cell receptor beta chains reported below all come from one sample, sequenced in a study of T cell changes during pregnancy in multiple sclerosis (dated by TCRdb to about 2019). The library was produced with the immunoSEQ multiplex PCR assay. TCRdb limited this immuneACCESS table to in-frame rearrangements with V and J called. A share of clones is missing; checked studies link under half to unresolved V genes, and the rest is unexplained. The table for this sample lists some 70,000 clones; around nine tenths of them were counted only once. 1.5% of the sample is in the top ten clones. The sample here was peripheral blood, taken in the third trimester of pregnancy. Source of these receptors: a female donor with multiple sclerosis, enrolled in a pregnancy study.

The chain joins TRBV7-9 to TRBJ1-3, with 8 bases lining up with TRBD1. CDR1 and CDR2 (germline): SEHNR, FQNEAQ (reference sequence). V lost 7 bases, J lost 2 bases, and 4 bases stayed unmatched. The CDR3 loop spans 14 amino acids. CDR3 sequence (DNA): TGTGCCAGCACCCCGACAGGGGCTGGAAACACCATATATTTT. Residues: CASTPTGAGNTIYF.

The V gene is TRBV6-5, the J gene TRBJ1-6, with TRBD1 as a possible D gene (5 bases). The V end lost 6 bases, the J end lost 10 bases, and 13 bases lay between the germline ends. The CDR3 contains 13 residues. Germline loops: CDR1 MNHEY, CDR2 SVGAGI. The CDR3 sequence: CASSPREGSPLHF. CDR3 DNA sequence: TGTGCCAGCAGCCCCAGGGAAGGCTCACCCCTCCACTTT.

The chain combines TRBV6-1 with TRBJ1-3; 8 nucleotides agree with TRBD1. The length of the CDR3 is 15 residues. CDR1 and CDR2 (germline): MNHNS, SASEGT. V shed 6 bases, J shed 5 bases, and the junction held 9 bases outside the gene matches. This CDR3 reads CASSPTGQGRNTIYF. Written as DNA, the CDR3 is TGTGCCAGCAGCCCCACTGGACAGGGCCGAAACACCATATATTTT.

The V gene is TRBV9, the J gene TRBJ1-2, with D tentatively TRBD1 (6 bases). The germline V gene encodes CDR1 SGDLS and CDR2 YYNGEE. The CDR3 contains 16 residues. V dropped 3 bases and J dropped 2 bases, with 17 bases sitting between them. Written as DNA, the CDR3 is TGTGCCAGCAGCGCCTCTGTTGGGGGCCCCAACTATGGCTACACCTTC. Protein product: CASSASVGGPNYGYTF. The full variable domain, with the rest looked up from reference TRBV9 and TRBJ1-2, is DSGVTQTPKHLITATGQRVTLRCSPRSGDLSVYWYQQSLDQGLQFLIQYYNGEERAKGNILERFSAQQFPDLHSELNLSSLELGDSALYFCASSASVGGPNYGYTFGSGTRLTVV.

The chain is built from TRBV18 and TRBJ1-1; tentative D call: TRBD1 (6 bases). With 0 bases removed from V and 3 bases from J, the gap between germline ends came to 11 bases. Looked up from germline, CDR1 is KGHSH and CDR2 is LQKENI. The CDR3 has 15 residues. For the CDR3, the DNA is TGTGCCAGCTCACCACCCGGAACAGGGTACACTGAAGCTTTCTTT. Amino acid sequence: CASSPPGTGYTEAFF.

CDR3 coding DNA: TGTGCCTGGAGTGTAGGCAGGGATTCACCCCTCCACTTT. This encodes CAWSVGRDSPLHF. The chain has TRBV30 and TRBJ1-6; D is possibly TRBD1 (5 bases). Germline V lookup: CDR1 GTSNPN, CDR2 SVGIG (reference sequence). This CDR3 has 13 residues. V shed 0 bases and J shed 8 bases, with 8 bases lying between them.

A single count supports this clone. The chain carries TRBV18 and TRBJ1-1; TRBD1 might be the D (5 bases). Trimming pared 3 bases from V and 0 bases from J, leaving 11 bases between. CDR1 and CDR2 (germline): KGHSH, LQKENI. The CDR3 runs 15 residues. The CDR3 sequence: CASSPPGGVNTEAFF. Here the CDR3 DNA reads TGTGCCAGCTCACCGCCTGGGGGGGTGAACACTGAAGCTTTCTTT. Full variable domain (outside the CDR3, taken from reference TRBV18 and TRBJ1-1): NAGVMQNPRHLVRRRGQEARLRCSPMKGHSHVYWYRQLPEEGLKFMVYLQKENIIDESGMPKERFSAEFPKEGPSILRIQQVVRGDSAAYFCASSPPGGVNTEAFFGQGTRLTVV.

Here the CDR3 reads CASSQDTLIYEQYF. The CDR3 DNA reads TGTGCCAGCAGCCAGGACACCTTAATCTACGAGCAGTACTTC. The V and J genes are TRBV11-3 and TRBJ2-7; the D gene is possibly TRBD1 (5 bases). Germline V gene sequence: CDR1 SGHNT, CDR2 YENEEA. The CDR3 spans 14 residues. V shed 5 bases and J shed 3 bases, with 14 bases lying between them.

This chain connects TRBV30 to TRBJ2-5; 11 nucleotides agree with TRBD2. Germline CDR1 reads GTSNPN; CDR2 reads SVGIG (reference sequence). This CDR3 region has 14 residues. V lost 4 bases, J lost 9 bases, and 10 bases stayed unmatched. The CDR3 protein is CAWIAGGPQGAQYF. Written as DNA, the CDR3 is TGTGCCTGGATAGCGGGAGGGCCCCAGGGGGCCCAGTACTTC.

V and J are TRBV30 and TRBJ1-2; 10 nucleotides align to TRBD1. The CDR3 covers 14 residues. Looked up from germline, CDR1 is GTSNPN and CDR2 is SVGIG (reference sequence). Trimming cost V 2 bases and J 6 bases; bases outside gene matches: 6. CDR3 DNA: TGTGCCTGGAGTAGACGACAGGGGGCGGATGGCTACACCTTC. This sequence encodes CAWSRRQGADGYTF.

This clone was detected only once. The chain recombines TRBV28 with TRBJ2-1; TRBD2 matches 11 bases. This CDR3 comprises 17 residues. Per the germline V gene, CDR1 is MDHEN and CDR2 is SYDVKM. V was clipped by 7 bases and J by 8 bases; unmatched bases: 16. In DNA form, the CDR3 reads TGTGCCAGCAAGAGACTAGCGGGAAACCCTTTTGGGCATGAGCAGTTCTTC. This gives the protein CASKRLAGNPFGHEQFF.

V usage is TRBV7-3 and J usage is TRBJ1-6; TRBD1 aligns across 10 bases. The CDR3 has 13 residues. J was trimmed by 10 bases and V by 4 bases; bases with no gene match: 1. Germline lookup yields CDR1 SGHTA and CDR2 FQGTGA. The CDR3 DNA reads TGTGCCAGCAGCTCGACAGGGGGCTCACCCCTCCACTTT. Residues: CASSSTGGSPLHF.

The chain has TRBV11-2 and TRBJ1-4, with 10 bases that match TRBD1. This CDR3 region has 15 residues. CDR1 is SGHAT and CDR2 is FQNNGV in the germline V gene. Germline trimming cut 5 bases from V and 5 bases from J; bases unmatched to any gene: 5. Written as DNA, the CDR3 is TGTGCCAGCAGCCTTCGGGGACAGGGGAATGAAAAACTGTTTTTT. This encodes CASSLRGQGNEKLFF.

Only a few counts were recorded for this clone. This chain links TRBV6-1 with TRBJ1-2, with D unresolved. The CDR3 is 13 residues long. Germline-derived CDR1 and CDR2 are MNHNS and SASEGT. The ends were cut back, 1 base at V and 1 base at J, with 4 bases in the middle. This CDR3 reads CASSEVGNYGYTF. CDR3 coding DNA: TGTGCCAGCAGTGAAGTCGGTAACTATGGCTACACCTTC.

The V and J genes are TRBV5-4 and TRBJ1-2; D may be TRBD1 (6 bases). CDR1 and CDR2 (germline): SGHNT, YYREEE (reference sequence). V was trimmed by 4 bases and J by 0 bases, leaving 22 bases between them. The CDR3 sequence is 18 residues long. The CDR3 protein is CASSDKLSGTRANYGYTF. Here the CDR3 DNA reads TGTGCCAGCAGCGACAAGTTATCCGGGACAAGAGCTAACTATGGCTACACCTTC.

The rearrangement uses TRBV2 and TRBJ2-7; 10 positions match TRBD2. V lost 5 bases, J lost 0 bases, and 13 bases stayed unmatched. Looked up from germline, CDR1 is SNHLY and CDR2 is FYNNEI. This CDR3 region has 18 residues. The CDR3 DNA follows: TGTGCCAGCAGTCCCCGGACTAGCGGCTCTACCGTCTCCTACGAGCAGTACTTC. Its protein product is CASSPRTSGSTVSYEQYF. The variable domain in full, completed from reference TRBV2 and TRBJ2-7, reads EPEVTQTPSHQVTQMGQEVILRCVPISNHLYFYWYRQILGQKVEFLVSFYNNEISEKSEIFDDQFSVERPDGSNFTLKIRSTKLEDSAMYFCASSPRTSGSTVSYEQYFGPGTRLTVT.

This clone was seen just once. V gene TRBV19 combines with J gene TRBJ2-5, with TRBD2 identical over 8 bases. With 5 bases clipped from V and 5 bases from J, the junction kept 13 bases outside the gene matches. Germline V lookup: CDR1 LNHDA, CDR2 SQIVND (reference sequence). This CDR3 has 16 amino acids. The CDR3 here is CASSARAAGGGETQYF. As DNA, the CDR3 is TGTGCCAGTAGTGCTCGGGCGGCGGGAGGCGGGGAGACCCAGTACTTC. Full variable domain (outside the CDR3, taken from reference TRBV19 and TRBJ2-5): DGGITQSPKYLFRKEGQNVTLSCEQNLNHDAMYWYRQDPGQGLRLIYYSQIVNDFQKGDIAEGYSVSREKKESFPLTVTSAQKNPTAFYLCASSARAAGGGETQYFGPGTRLLVL.

The CDR3: CASSPGTGATGELFF. CDR3 DNA: TGTGCCAGCAGCCCCGGGACAGGGGCTACCGGGGAGCTGTTTTTT. This chain joins TRBV7-2 and TRBJ2-2, with TRBD1 identical over 10 bases. Germline values: CDR1 SGHTA, CDR2 FQGNSA. The CDR3 sequence is 15 residues long. Losses at the gene ends were 5 bases for V and 5 bases for J; bases not matched to a gene: 5.

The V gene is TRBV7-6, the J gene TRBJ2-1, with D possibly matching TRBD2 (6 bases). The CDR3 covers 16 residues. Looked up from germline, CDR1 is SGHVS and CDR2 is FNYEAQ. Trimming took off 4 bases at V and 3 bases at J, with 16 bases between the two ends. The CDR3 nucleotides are TGTGCCAGCAGCTCTATTACCGGGAGATACTACAATGAGCAGTTCTTC. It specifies CASSSITGRYYNEQFF. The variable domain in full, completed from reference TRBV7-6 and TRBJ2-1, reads GAGVSQSPRYKVTKRGQDVALRCDPISGHVSLYWYRQALGQGPEFLTYFNYEAQQDKSGLPNDRFSAERPEGSISTLTIQRTEQRDSAMYRCASSSITGRYYNEQFFGPGTRLTVL.

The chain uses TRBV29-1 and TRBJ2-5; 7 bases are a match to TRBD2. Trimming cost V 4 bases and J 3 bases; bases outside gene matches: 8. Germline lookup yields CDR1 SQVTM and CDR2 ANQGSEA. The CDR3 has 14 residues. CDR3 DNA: TGCAGCGTTGGGGGGGGAGGTGTCGAAGAGACCCAGTACTTC. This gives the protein CSVGGGGVEETQYF.

CDR3 residues: CASSLSATGAYEQYF. For the CDR3, the DNA is TGTGCCAGCAGCTTGTCGGCAACAGGGGCCTACGAGCAGTACTTC. The V and J genes are TRBV7-8 and TRBJ2-7, with TRBD1 matching over 7 bases. V was pared by 3 bases and J by 2 bases, with 7 bases of the junction left unmatched. CDR1 and CDR2 from the germline V gene are SGHVS and FQNEAQ. The CDR3 spans 15 residues.

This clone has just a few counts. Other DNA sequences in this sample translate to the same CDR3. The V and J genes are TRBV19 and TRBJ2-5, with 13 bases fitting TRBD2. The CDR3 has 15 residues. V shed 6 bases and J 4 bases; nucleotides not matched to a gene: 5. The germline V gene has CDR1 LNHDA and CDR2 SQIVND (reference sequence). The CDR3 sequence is CASSRTSGSLETQYF. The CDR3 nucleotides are TGTGCCAGTAGCAGGACTAGCGGGAGTCTAGAGACCCAGTACTTC.

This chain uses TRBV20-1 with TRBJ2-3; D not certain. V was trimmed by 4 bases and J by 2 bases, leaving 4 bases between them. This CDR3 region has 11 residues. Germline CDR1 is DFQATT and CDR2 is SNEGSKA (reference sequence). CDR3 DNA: TGCAGTGCTATCCTCACAGATACGCAGTATTTT. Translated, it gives CSAILTDTQYF.

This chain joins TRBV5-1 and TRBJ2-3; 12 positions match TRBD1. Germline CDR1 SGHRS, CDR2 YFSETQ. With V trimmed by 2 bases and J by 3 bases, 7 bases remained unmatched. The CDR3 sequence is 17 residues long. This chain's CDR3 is CASSFLGTGGLTDTQYF. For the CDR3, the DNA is TGCGCCAGCAGCTTCCTTGGGACAGGGGGCTTGACAGATACGCAGTATTTT. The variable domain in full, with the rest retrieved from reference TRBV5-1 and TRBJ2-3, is KAGVTQTPRYLIKTRGQQVTLSCSPISGHRSVSWYQQTPGQGLQFLFEYFSETQRNKGNFPGRFSGRQFSNSRSEMNVSTLELGDSALYLCASSFLGTGGLTDTQYFGPGTRLTVL.

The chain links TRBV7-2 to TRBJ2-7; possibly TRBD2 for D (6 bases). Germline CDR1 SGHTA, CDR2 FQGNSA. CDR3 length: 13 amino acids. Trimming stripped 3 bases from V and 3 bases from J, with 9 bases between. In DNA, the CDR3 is TGTGCCAGCAGCTTGACCGGGGGCTACGAGCAGTACTTC. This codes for CASSLTGGYEQYF.

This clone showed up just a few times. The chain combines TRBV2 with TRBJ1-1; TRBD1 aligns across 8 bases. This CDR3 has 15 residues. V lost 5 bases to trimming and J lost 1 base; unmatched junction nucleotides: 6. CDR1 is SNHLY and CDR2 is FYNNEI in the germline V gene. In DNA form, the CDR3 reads TGTGCCAGCAGTCGGAACAGGGGGTCGAACACTGAAGCTTTCTTT. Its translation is CASSRNRGSNTEAFF. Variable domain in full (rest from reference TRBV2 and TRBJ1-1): EPEVTQTPSHQVTQMGQEVILRCVPISNHLYFYWYRQILGQKVEFLVSFYNNEISEKSEIFDDQFSVERPDGSNFTLKIRSTKLEDSAMYFCASSRNRGSNTEAFFGQGTRLTVV.